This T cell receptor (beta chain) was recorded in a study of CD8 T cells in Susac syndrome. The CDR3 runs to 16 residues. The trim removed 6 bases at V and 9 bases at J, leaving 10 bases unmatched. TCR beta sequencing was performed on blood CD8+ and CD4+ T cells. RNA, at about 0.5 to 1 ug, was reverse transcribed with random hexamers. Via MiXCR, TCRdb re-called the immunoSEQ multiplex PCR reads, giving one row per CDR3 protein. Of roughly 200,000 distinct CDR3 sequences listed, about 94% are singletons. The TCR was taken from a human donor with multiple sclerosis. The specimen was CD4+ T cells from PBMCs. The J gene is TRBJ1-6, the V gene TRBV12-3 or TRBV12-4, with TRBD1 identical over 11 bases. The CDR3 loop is CASRSRGQGASSPLHF. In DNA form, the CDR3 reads TGTGCCAGCAGATCCCGCGGACAGGGGGCGAGTTCACCCCTCCACTTT.